Each of the 11 T cell receptor beta chains below was sequenced from the same sample in a study of cytomegalovirus exposure and HLA in healthy donors. The PCR ran on 60 Vbeta and 13 Jbeta primers. Produced via immunoSEQ multiplex PCR; TCRdb's table is partial and in-frame only. Among about 190,000 clones listed, 80% were seen once. What was sequenced was PBMCs. These receptors all stem from a man between 40 and 49 years old in good health and CMV-seropositive.

This clone was recorded a few times. The CDR3 DNA reads as TGCGCCAGCAGCAACGAGATGGGCGGAAACACCATATATTTT. Protein sequence: CASSNEMGGNTIYF. The chain uses TRBV5-1 and TRBJ1-3; no reliable D call. The V end was cut by 4 bases, the J end by 4 bases, with 12 bases between. CDR3 size: 14 residues. Per the germline V gene, CDR1 is SGHRS and CDR2 is YFSETQ.

CDR3 residues: CASSNRGQSSYNSPLHF. In DNA form, the CDR3 reads TGTGCCAGCAGTAACAGGGGCCAGAGCTCCTATAATTCACCCCTCCACTTT. V usage is TRBV27 and J usage is TRBJ1-6, with 7 bases that match TRBD1. J gave up 0 bases and V 5 bases, and 7 bases lay outside the gene matches. Germline values: CDR1 MNHEY, CDR2 SMNVEV (reference sequence). The CDR3 has 17 residues.

The V call is TRBV19, the J call TRBJ1-1; D possibly corresponds to TRBD1 (6 bases). This CDR3 spans 14 amino acids. V dropped 4 bases and J dropped 1 base, with 10 bases sitting between them. The germline gives CDR1 LNHDA, CDR2 SQIVND (reference sequence). This CDR3 is CASSNVGGNTEAFF. As DNA, the CDR3 is TGTGCCAGTAGTAATGTAGGGGGGAACACTGAAGCTTTCTTT.

The chain couples TRBV19 to TRBJ2-1; D possibly corresponds to TRBD2 (5 bases). Germline CDR1 is LNHDA and CDR2 is SQIVND (reference sequence). CDR3 length equals 13 residues. With 9 bases removed from V and 6 bases from J, the gap between germline ends came to 15 bases. CDR3 protein: CASGRSSSNEQFF. The DNA of the CDR3 is TGTGCCAGCGGAAGATCTAGCTCCAATGAGCAGTTCTTC. The whole variable domain, filled in from reference TRBV19 and TRBJ2-1, reads DGGITQSPKYLFRKEGQNVTLSCEQNLNHDAMYWYRQDPGQGLRLIYYSQIVNDFQKGDIAEGYSVSREKKESFPLTVTSAQKNPTAFYLCASGRSSSNEQFFGPGTRLTVL.

The chain is built from TRBV4-1 and TRBJ2-7, with TRBD2 as a possible D gene (5 bases). Trimming shortened V by 2 bases and J by 12 bases, and 14 bases separated the two germline ends. This CDR3 spans 12 amino acids. Germline values: CDR1 MGHRA, CDR2 YSYEKL. CDR3 residues: CASSQPRDKRYF. In DNA form, the CDR3 reads TGCGCCAGCAGCCAACCTCGGGATAAGAGGTACTTC.

The genes are TRBV15 and TRBJ2-7; 8 bases agree with TRBD1. J lost 2 bases, V lost 2 bases, and 5 bases had no gene match. There are 15 residues in the CDR3. CDR1 and CDR2 (germline): LNHNV, YYDKDF (reference sequence). The chain's CDR3 is CATSRTDRGAYEQYF. The CDR3 nucleotides read TGTGCCACCAGCAGAACAGACAGGGGCGCCTACGAGCAGTACTTC.

The rearrangement joins TRBV30 to TRBJ1-5; D gene ambiguous. This CDR3 is 14 amino acids long. Germline loops: CDR1 GTSNPN, CDR2 SVGIG (reference sequence). V lost 4 bases, J lost 9 bases, and 19 bases lay in between. The CDR3 DNA reads as TGTGCCTGGACAAGAGGCGGGCAGGTGGGGCCCCAGCATTTT. Its translation is CAWTRGGQVGPQHF.

This clone was seen a single time. The V gene is TRBV23-1, the J gene TRBJ2-7; TRBD1 matches 7 bases. TRBV23-1 is sorted into the ORF group, with uncertain function. V shed 8 bases, J shed 4 bases, and the junction held 11 bases outside the gene matches. The CDR3 length is 14 residues. The CDR3 region is CASVGDRVKYEQYF. CDR3 DNA sequence: TGCGCCAGCGTAGGCGACAGGGTCAAGTACGAGCAGTACTTC.

This clone has a single count. This chain connects TRBV27 to TRBJ2-3; possibly TRBD1 for D (6 bases). The CDR3 consists of 15 residues. V was trimmed by 0 bases and J by 3 bases, leaving 10 bases between them. Germline V gene lookup returns CDR1 MNHEY and CDR2 SMNVEV (reference sequence). CDR3 DNA: TGTGCCAGCAGTTTATCGGTCAGGGGTACAGATACGCAGTATTTT. Its translation is CASSLSVRGTDTQYF.

The chain joins TRBV4-3 to TRBJ1-1, with a tentative D call TRBD1 (6 bases). Germline values: CDR1 LGHNA, CDR2 YSLEER. This CDR3 spans 14 amino acids. Trimming pared 0 bases from V and 8 bases from J, leaving 13 bases between. In DNA, the CDR3 is TGCGCCAGCAGCCAAGAGCGGGGGGCTGGAGAAGCTTTCTTT. Encoded protein: CASSQERGAGEAFF.

This sequence joins TRBV4-3 and TRBJ2-1; TRBD2 aligns across 11 bases. With V trimmed by 0 bases and J by 8 bases, 6 bases remained unmatched. The CDR3 is 16 residues long. Germline CDR1 is LGHNA and CDR2 is YSLEER. The CDR3 bases are TGCGCCAGCAGCCAAGACCGGACTAGCGGGTGGTATGAGCAGTTCTTC. It translates to CASSQDRTSGWYEQFF.